The 2 T cell receptor beta chains reported below all come from one sample, sequenced in a study of cytotoxic CD8 clonotypes in ibrutinib-treated CLL. Some clones are missing from TCRdb's copy, which holds only in-frame ones; the method was immunoSEQ multiplex PCR. Among 140,000 to 150,000 clones listed, approximately 80% were seen once. The sequencing used PBMCs, collected after 24 months of ibrutinib treatment. The source is a human donor with chronic lymphocytic leukemia.

The chain couples TRBV7-9 to TRBJ1-1; D is ambiguous. V gave up 1 base and J gave up 6 bases, with 15 bases separating them. The CDR3 extends over 15 amino acids. The germline CDR1 and CDR2 sequences are SEHNR and FQNEAQ (reference sequence). CDR3 amino acids: CASSLGLPGFAEAFF. CDR3 nucleotides: TGTGCCAGCAGCTTAGGGCTGCCGGGGTTTGCTGAAGCTTTCTTT. The full variable domain, rest sourced from reference TRBV7-9 and TRBJ1-1, is DTGVSQNPRHKITKRGQNVTFRCDPISEHNRLYWYRQTLGQGPEFLTYFQNEAQLEKSRLLSDRFSAERPKGSFSTLEIQRTEQGDSAMYLCASSLGLPGFAEAFFGQGTRLTVV.

The chain links TRBV6-5 to TRBJ1-2; possibly TRBD1 for D (5 bases). Germline CDR1 and CDR2: MNHEY and SVGAGI. The CDR3 has 14 residues. Deletions cut 5 bases from V and 4 bases from J, with 14 bases between. The CDR3 DNA is TGTGCCAGCAGTACCGGGGGGACCGGCTATGGCTACACCTTC. It yields the protein CASSTGGTGYGYTF.